The 18 T cell receptor beta chains reported below all come from one sample, sequenced in a study of T cells after posttransplantation cyclophosphamide. Some clones are missing from TCRdb's copy, which holds only in-frame ones; the method was immunoSEQ multiplex PCR. There are around 13,000 clones in the sample, none observed a single time. Cyclophosphamide on days +3 and +4 followed busulfan-fludarabine conditioning and a marrow graft. The sequenced sample was PBMCs, obtained after allogeneic stem cell transplant with posttransplant cyclophosphamide. The receptors here all came from a female patient aged 35 to 55 who received an allogeneic stem cell transplant from an unrelated donor, was CMV-positive, and had acute GVHD only. Some T cells may be the graft donor's.

This clone was seen repeatedly, ten times or more. This rearrangement joins TRBV6-5 to TRBJ2-1, with TRBD2 matching 7 bases. CDR1 is MNHEY, CDR2 SVGAGI, per germline. CDR3 length equals 15 residues. The ends lost 2 bases at V and 3 bases at J; junction bases unmatched: 4. In DNA, the CDR3 is TGTGCCAGCAGTTACGGGGCGGGAGACTACAATGAGCAGTTCTTC. Translated, it gives CASSYGAGDYNEQFF.

The table lists this clone with many counts. The V gene is TRBV28, the J gene TRBJ2-1; 9 nucleotides agree with TRBD1. The CDR3 contains 15 residues. Trimming cost V 6 bases and J 6 bases; bases outside gene matches: 9. The germline gives CDR1 MDHEN, CDR2 SYDVKM. Here the CDR3 reads CASSHGQGTPNEQFF. The CDR3 region has the DNA TGTGCCAGCAGCCACGGACAGGGGACGCCCAATGAGCAGTTCTTC.

This rearrangement joins TRBV7-9 to TRBJ2-5; D may be TRBD1 (6 bases). CDR1 and CDR2 (germline): SEHNR, FQNEAQ (reference sequence). With 2 bases removed from V and 5 bases from J, the gap between germline ends came to 12 bases. CDR3 length equals 14 residues. CDR3 amino acids: CASSLQGNAETQYF. In nucleotides, the CDR3 is TGTGCCAGCAGCTTACAGGGGAACGCGGAGACCCAGTACTTC.

This clone has a count of ten or more. The V gene is TRBV6-5, the J gene TRBJ2-5, with a possible D match to TRBD1 (5 bases). Trimming took 6 bases from V and 5 from J, leaving 13 bases between them. Germline V CDR1 and CDR2: MNHEY, SVGAGI. The CDR3 sequence is 13 residues long. The CDR3 spells CASRPQGYETQYF. For the CDR3, the DNA is TGTGCCAGCAGGCCTCAGGGATATGAGACCCAGTACTTC.

This clone has ten or more counts. The chain uses TRBV11-2 and TRBJ2-1, with a possible D match to TRBD1 (5 bases). This CDR3 is 17 amino acids long. In germline, CDR1 is SGHAT, CDR2 FQNNGV. Trimming stripped 0 bases from V and 4 bases from J, with 16 bases between. CDR3 sequence: CASSLDRAMGLYNEQFF. CDR3 DNA: TGTGCCAGCAGCTTAGATCGAGCGATGGGGCTATACAATGAGCAGTTCTTC.

This clone was seen at least ten times. This chain uses TRBV6-4 with TRBJ1-5; TRBD1 aligns across 7 bases. From germline, CDR1 is MRHNA and CDR2 SNTAGT. V gave up 10 bases and J gave up 7 bases; unmatched junction bases: 16. This CDR3 has 15 amino acids. DNA for the CDR3: TGTGCCATTCGACAGGGACCCACCTTTAGGCAGCCCCAGCATTTT. Translated, it gives CAIRQGPTFRQPQHF.

By sample share, this clone is large (0.1 to 1%). This rearrangement joins TRBV9 to TRBJ2-3; 9 positions match TRBD1. The CDR3 covers 14 residues. The V gene's germline CDR1 is SGDLS and CDR2 YYNGEE. V was clipped by 7 bases and J by 1 base; unmatched bases: 4. The CDR3 region is CASERTGGTDTQYF. The CDR3 nucleotides read TGTGCCAGCGAAAGGACAGGGGGCACAGATACGCAGTATTTT.

This clone came up many times. The chain links TRBV7-9 to TRBJ2-6, with D unresolved. Between the trimmed V and J ends, which lost 0 bases and 3 bases, there was a span of 6 bases. This CDR3 has 15 amino acids. Germline CDR1 reads SEHNR; CDR2 reads FQNEAQ (reference sequence). As DNA, the CDR3 is TGTGCCAGCAGCTTAGCTATTAGTGGGGCCAACGTCCTGACTTTC. Protein sequence: CASSLAISGANVLTF.

The table lists this clone with many counts. The chain uses TRBV10-3 and TRBJ1-1, with 8 nucleotides matching TRBD1. The length of the CDR3 is 18 residues. Losses at the gene ends were 8 bases for V and 1 base for J; bases not matched to a gene: 18. Germline lookup yields CDR1 ENHRY and CDR2 SYGVKD. This CDR3 reads CAISRGPDRADSNTEAFF. In DNA form, the CDR3 reads TGTGCCATCTCCAGGGGGCCCGACAGGGCTGACTCGAACACTGAAGCTTTCTTT.

This clone was counted ten times or more. This sequence joins TRBV5-6 and TRBJ1-5; D not certain. CDR1 SGHDT and CDR2 YYEEEE come from the germline V gene. The CDR3 covers 14 residues. With 2 bases removed from V and 6 bases from J, the gap between germline ends came to 12 bases. The CDR3, as DNA: TGTGCCAGCAGCTTAAGTCCTATCGCTCAGCCCCAGCATTTT. Its protein is CASSLSPIAQPQHF.

This clone has at least ten counts. The V gene is TRBV4-1, the J gene TRBJ2-5, with no clear D. The V gene lost 4 bases and the J gene lost 0 bases, with 6 bases spanning the gap. Germline V gene sequence: CDR1 MGHRA, CDR2 YSYEKL. CDR3 size: 13 residues. This CDR3 reads CASSRYYQETQYF. CDR3 in DNA: TGCGCCAGCAGCCGATACTACCAAGAGACCCAGTACTTC.

This clone was recorded many times. The rearrangement joins TRBV5-1 to TRBJ2-7; 8 positions match TRBD1. After removal of 2 bases from V and 2 bases from J, the junction contained 6 bases not matched to a gene. The V gene's germline CDR1 is SGHRS and CDR2 YFSETQ. The CDR3 spans 15 residues. CDR3 amino acids: CASSFLPGQAYEQYF. The CDR3 bases are TGCGCCAGCAGCTTCCTTCCGGGACAGGCCTACGAGCAGTACTTC.

This chain uses TRBV28 with TRBJ2-3; a weak D match, TRBD1 (6 bases). Germline assignment: CDR1 MDHEN and CDR2 SYDVKM. The CDR3 consists of 16 residues. The germline V and J ends were trimmed by 0 bases and 2 bases, with 12 bases remaining between them. The CDR3 DNA is TGTGCCAGCAGTTTATGGGAGACAGGTGTCACAGATACGCAGTATTTT. It specifies CASSLWETGVTDTQYF.

The V call is TRBV27, the J call TRBJ2-5, with D possibly TRBD1 on 6 matching bases. This CDR3 contains 14 residues. V dropped 3 bases and J dropped 4 bases, with 12 bases sitting between them. Germline lookup yields CDR1 MNHEY and CDR2 SMNVEV (reference sequence). CDR3 coding DNA: TGTGCCAGCAGTTTCACCGACAGGAGAGAGACCCAGTACTTC. Translating it yields CASSFTDRRETQYF.

This clone was observed many times. This sequence joins TRBV5-4 and TRBJ1-1, with a weak D call TRBD1 (6 bases). The ends were cut back, 4 bases at V and 2 bases at J, with 18 bases in the middle. Germline lookup yields CDR1 SGHNT and CDR2 YYREEE (reference sequence). This CDR3 contains 16 residues. CDR3: CASSKEGGAINTEAFF. CDR3 sequence (DNA): TGTGCCAGCAGCAAGGAAGGGGGGGCGATTAACACTGAAGCTTTCTTT.

This clone was counted at least ten times. The CDR3 loop is CASSLGGGAANEQFF. The CDR3 DNA reads as TGTGCCAGCAGCTTGGGCGGGGGGGCCGCCAATGAGCAGTTCTTC. The chain combines TRBV5-6 with TRBJ2-1; 9 bases line up with TRBD2. J lost 6 bases, V lost 0 bases, and 4 bases had no gene match. Germline V lookup: CDR1 SGHDT, CDR2 YYEEEE. The CDR3 consists of 15 residues.

This clone was recorded many times. The J gene is TRBJ1-5, the V gene TRBV7-9, with D maybe TRBD1 (5 bases). Germline V gene lookup returns CDR1 SEHNR and CDR2 FQNEAQ (reference sequence). V lost 5 bases and J 6 bases, leaving 14 bases between the germline ends. The CDR3 is 14 amino acids. CDR3 DNA sequence: TGTGCCAGCAGCCCCCCAGGGTTTGGTCAGCCCCAGCATTTT. It specifies CASSPPGFGQPQHF. Using reference TRBV7-9 and TRBJ1-5 for the parts outside the CDR3, the full variable domain is DTGVSQNPRHKITKRGQNVTFRCDPISEHNRLYWYRQTLGQGPEFLTYFQNEAQLEKSRLLSDRFSAERPKGSFSTLEIQRTEQGDSAMYLCASSPPGFGQPQHFGDGTRLSIL.

The sample holds many counts of this clone. J is TRBJ2-3 and V is TRBV7-3; 14 nucleotides align to TRBD2. The V segment lost 5 bases and the J segment 2 bases; nucleotides outside the gene matches: 6. Germline V gene data show CDR1 as SGHTA and CDR2 as FQGTGA. CDR3 size: 17 residues. DNA of the CDR3: TGTGCCAGCAGCCGTGGGACTAGCGGGGGCGACACAGATACGCAGTATTTT. This sequence encodes CASSRGTSGGDTDTQYF.